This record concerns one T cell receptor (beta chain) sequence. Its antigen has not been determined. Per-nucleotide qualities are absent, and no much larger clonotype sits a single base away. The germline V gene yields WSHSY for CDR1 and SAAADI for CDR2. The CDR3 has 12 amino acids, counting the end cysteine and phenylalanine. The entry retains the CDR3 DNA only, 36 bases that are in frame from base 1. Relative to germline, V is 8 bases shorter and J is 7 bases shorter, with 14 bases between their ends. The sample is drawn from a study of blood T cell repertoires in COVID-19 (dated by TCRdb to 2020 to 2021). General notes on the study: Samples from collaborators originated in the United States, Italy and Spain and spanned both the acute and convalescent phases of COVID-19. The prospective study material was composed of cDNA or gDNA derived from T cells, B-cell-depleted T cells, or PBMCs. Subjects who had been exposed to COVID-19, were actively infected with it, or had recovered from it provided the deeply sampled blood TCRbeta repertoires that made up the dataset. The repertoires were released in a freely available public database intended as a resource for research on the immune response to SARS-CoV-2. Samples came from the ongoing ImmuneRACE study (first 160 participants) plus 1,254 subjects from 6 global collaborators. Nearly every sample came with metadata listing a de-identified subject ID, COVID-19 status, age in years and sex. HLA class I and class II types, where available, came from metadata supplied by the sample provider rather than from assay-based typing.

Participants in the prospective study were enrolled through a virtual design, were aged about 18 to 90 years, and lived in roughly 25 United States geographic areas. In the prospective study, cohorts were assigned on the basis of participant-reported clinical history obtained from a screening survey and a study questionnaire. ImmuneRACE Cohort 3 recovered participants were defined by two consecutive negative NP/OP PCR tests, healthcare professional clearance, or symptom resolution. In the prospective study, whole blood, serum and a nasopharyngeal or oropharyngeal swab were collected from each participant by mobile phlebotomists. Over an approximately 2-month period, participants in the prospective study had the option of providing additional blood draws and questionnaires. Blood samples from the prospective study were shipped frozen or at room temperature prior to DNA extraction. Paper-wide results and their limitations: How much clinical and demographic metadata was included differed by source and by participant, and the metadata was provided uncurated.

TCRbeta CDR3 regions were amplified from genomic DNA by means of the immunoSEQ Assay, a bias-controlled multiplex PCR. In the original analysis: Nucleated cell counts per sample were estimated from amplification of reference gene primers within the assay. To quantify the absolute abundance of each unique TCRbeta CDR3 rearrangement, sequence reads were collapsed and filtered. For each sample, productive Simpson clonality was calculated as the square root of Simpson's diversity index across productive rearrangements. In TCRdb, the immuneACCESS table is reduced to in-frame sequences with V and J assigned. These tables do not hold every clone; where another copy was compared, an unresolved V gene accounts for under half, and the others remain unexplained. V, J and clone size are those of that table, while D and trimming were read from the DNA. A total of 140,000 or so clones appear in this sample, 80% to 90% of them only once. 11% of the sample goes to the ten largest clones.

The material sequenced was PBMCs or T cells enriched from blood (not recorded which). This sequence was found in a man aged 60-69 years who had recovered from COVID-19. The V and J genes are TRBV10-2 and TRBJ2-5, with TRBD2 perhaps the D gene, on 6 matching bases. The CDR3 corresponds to CASLTSSGTQYF. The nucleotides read TGCGCCAGCCTAACTAGCTCGGGGACCCAGTACTTC.